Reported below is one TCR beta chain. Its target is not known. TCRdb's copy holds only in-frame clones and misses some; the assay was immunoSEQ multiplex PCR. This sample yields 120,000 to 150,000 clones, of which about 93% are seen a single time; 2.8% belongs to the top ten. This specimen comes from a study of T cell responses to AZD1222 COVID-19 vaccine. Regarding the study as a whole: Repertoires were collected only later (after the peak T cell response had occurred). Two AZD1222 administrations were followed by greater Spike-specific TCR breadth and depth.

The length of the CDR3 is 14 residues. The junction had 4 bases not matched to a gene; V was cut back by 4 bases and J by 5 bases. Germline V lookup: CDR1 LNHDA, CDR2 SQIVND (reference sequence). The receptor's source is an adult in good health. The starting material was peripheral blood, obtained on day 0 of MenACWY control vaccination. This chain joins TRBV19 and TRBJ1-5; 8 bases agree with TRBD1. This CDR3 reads CASSTLTGDQPQHF. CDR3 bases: TGTGCCAGTAGTACCCTGACAGGGGATCAGCCCCAGCATTTT.